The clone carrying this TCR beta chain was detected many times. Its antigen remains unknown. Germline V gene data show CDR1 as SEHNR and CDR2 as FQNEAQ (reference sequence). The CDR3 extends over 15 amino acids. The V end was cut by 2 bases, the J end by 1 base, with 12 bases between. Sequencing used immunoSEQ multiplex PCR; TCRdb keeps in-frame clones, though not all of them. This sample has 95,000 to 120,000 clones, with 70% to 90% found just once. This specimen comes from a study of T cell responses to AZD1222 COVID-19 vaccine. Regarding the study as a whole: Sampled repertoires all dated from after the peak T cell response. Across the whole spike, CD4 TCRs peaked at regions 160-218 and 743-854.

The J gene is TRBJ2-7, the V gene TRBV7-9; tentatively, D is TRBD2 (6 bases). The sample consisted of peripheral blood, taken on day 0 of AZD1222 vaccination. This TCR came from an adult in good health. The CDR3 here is CASSLRDLISYEQYF. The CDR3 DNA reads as TGTGCCAGCAGCTTAAGGGACTTGATTTCCTACGAGCAGTACTTC.